These 5 T cell receptor beta chains originate from one sample sequenced in a study of T-cell reconstitution after alpha-beta-depleted transplantation in children. Unique molecular identifiers were built into the TCRbeta library. TCRdb reanalysed the PCR reads using MiXCR and keeps one entry per CDR3 protein. The sample has around 410,000 distinct CDR3 sequences; 11% are singletons. Sequencing used PBMCs from the stem cell graft donor, obtained from the stem cell graft. The source of these receptors is a human donor who donated a stem cell graft to a child with acute myeloid leukemia.

This clonotype has just a few counts. The chain has TRBV20-1 and TRBJ2-2; D not certain. Germline V gene data show CDR1 as DFQATT and CDR2 as SNEGSKA (reference sequence). The CDR3 sequence is 15 residues long. V lost 1 base and J lost 1, with 10 bases in between. The CDR3 loop is CSARARNLNTGELFF. The CDR3 coding sequence is TGCAGTGCTAGAGCTCGGAACTTGAACACCGGGGAGCTGTTTTTT.

In this sample, this clonotype turned up a few times. The chain carries TRBV24-1 and TRBJ2-2; D is ambiguous. This CDR3 spans 12 amino acids. Germline CDR1 and CDR2: KGHDR and SFDVKD. With 6 bases removed from V and 4 bases from J, the gap between germline ends came to 5 bases. The CDR3 is CATSTLTGELFF. In DNA form, the CDR3 reads TGTGCCACCAGTACCCTCACCGGGGAGCTGTTTTTT.

The J gene is TRBJ1-1, the V gene TRBV7-9; no firm D call. Germline V lookup: CDR1 SEHNR, CDR2 FQNEAQ (reference sequence). The CDR3 is 13 amino acids. V was pared by 5 bases and J by 3 bases, with 10 bases between. The CDR3 is CASSDSWDTEAFF. In DNA, the CDR3 is TGTGCCAGCAGCGACTCATGGGACACTGAAGCTTTCTTT.

The table lists this clonotype with many counts. The chain has TRBV4-1 and TRBJ2-2; D could derive from TRBD1 or TRBD2 (5 bases each). Trimming shortened V by 4 bases and J by 0 bases, and 9 bases separated the two germline ends. This CDR3 is 15 amino acids long. Germline V gene sequence: CDR1 MGHRA, CDR2 YSYEKL. The CDR3 is CASSPGTPNTGELFF. The CDR3 DNA reads TGCGCCAGCAGCCCCGGGACCCCGAACACCGGGGAGCTGTTTTTT.

This clonotype was observed a few times. The CDR3 coding sequence is TGCAGTGCTAGGCCTGAGTGGTCCTACGAGCAGTACTTC. Its translation: CSARPEWSYEQYF. This chain links TRBV20-1 with TRBJ2-7; the D is unclear. From germline, CDR1 is DFQATT and CDR2 SNEGSKA (reference sequence). Trimming cost V 3 bases and J 1 base, with 10 bases left between them. The CDR3 contains 13 residues.